This entry describes one T cell receptor (beta chain). Its antigen remains unknown. This CDR3 region has 13 residues. Germline assignment: CDR1 MGHRA and CDR2 YSYEKL. Trimming stripped 6 bases from V and 5 bases from J, with 13 bases between. For ophthalmopathy patients, the Clinical Activity Score was at least 3 and the NOSPECS grade at least 4; duration was under 3 months. The data were taken from a study of T cells in Graves' hyperthyroidism and ophthalmopathy. The overall study: Before treatment of any kind, peripheral blood was taken at initial diagnosis. Broader study findings: Within blood appeared most thyroid clonotypes that had expanded above 0.001.

Amplified TCR beta CDR3 regions came from RNA transcripts. Using the HTBI primer set, a first-round RT-PCR was run on the TCR CDR3. One entry per CDR3 protein, called by TCRdb with MiXCR from the multiplex PCR reads. This table holds about 250,000 distinct CDR3 sequences, about 20% found once. V usage is TRBV4-1 and J usage is TRBJ2-5; D is possibly TRBD2 (6 bases). The sequence was collected from a man aged 25 to 40 with Graves' ophthalmopathy. Sequencing was done on a sample of blood. CDR3 protein: CASSNPGVETQYF. In DNA, the CDR3 is TGCGCCAGCAGTAACCCGGGGGTGGAGACCCAGTACTTC.